These 23 T cell receptor beta chains were all obtained from the same sample, sequenced in a study of T cells in Graves' hyperthyroidism and ophthalmopathy. Amplification targeted TCR beta CDR3 regions from RNA transcripts. The TCR CDR3 first-round RT-PCR relied on the HTBI primer set. TCRdb reprocessed the multiplex PCR reads with MiXCR, giving one entry per CDR3 protein. The sample carries hundreds of thousands of distinct CDR3 sequences, around a fifth recorded once. Sequencing was carried out using blood. The receptors derive from a woman between 65 and 79 years old with Graves' ophthalmopathy.

CDR3 in DNA: TGTGCCAGCTCTAAAGCGGAGGGAGAGACCCAGTACTTC. Its translation is CASSKAEGETQYF. The chain carries TRBV10-3 and TRBJ2-5, with D possibly being TRBD2 (6 bases). This CDR3 region has 13 residues. Germline V gene sequence: CDR1 ENHRY, CDR2 SYGVKD. Trimming cost V 10 bases and J 4 bases, with 16 bases left between them.

Only a few counts were recorded for this clonotype. V and J are TRBV19 and TRBJ2-7; D unresolved. V lost 3 bases and J 5 bases, leaving 17 bases between the germline ends. This CDR3 has 15 residues. Germline V gives CDR1 LNHDA, CDR2 SQIVND (reference sequence). The DNA for the CDR3 is TGTGCCAGTAGTATGGCCCAGAACTACCGTAACGAGCAGTACTTC. This sequence encodes CASSMAQNYRNEQYF.

This clonotype occurred many times. The CDR3 loop is CASSFGRYGYTF. CDR3 sequence (DNA): TGTGCCAGCAGTTTCGGGCGGTATGGCTACACCTTC. The chain is built from TRBV28 and TRBJ1-2; D uncertain. V gave up 3 bases and J gave up 5 bases, with 7 bases separating them. The germline V gene has CDR1 MDHEN and CDR2 SYDVKM. The CDR3 loop spans 12 amino acids.

The gene calls are TRBV30 and TRBJ2-5; TRBD2 agrees at 10 bases. CDR1 is GTSNPN and CDR2 is SVGIG in the germline V gene (reference sequence). CDR3 size: 14 residues. Unmatched junction bases numbered 3, after V lost 3 bases and J lost 2 bases. DNA for the CDR3: TGTGCCTGGAGACTAGCGGGGCAACAAGAGACCCAGTACTTC. This encodes CAWRLAGQQETQYF.

The chain has TRBV28 and TRBJ2-2; D may be TRBD1 or TRBD2 (6 bases each). V dropped 6 bases and J dropped 3 bases, with 20 bases sitting between them. Germline V gives CDR1 MDHEN, CDR2 SYDVKM. This CDR3 has 17 amino acids. CDR3 loop: CASSPSQGGVDTGELFF. DNA of the CDR3: TGTGCCAGCAGCCCTTCACAGGGAGGAGTCGACACCGGGGAGCTGTTTTTT.

The rearrangement uses TRBV19 and TRBJ1-4; TRBD1 is a possible D gene (6 bases). Germline CDR1 is LNHDA and CDR2 is SQIVND (reference sequence). V lost 8 bases, J lost 2 bases, and 12 bases lay in between. The CDR3 extends over 14 amino acids. The CDR3: CASLRGLTNEKLFF. DNA for the CDR3: TGTGCCAGTCTCAGGGGACTGACTAATGAAAAACTGTTTTTT.

This clonotype was counted between two and nine times. This chain joins TRBV27 and TRBJ2-7, with 7 bases lining up with TRBD1. Losses at the gene ends were 7 bases for V and 0 bases for J; bases not matched to a gene: 12. From germline, CDR1 is MNHEY and CDR2 SMNVEV (reference sequence). This CDR3 contains 16 residues. CDR3 residues: CASKGGEGGGSYEQYF. For the CDR3, the DNA is TGTGCCAGCAAAGGGGGAGAAGGGGGCGGCTCCTACGAGCAGTACTTC.

This clonotype was detected ten times or more. The chain combines TRBV5-1 with TRBJ1-6, with unresolved D. Trimming left V 4 bases short and J 10 bases short, with 9 bases between. Germline-derived CDR1 and CDR2 are SGHRS and YFSETQ. The CDR3 length is 12 residues. CDR3 DNA: TGCGCCAGCAGCACCGAAGGGTCACCCCTCCACTTT. It codes for CASSTEGSPLHF.

This clonotype was seen many times. The genes are TRBV28 and TRBJ2-7; possible D gene TRBD2, 7 bases. The V end lost 7 bases, the J end lost 6 bases, and 19 bases lay between the germline ends. In germline, CDR1 is MDHEN, CDR2 SYDVKM. The length of the CDR3 is 14 residues. CDR3 protein: CASMWGGQSGEQYF. The DNA for the CDR3 is TGTGCCAGCATGTGGGGGGGGCAATCGGGCGAGCAGTACTTC.

This clonotype was found many times. This chain links TRBV12-3 or TRBV12-4 with TRBJ2-1; 9 positions agree with TRBD1. V shed 6 bases, J shed 2 bases, and the junction held 14 bases outside the gene matches. This CDR3 is built from 18 residues. The CDR3 DNA reads TGTGCCAGCAGAAGGGGACAGGGTAAAAGCGGGACCTACAATGAGCAGTTCTTC. Encoded protein: CASRRGQGKSGTYNEQFF.

This clonotype was seen a few times. The genes are TRBV29-1 and TRBJ1-1, with 8 bases that match TRBD1. Germline CDR1 is SQVTM and CDR2 is ANQGSEA. CDR3 size: 13 residues. V shed 7 bases and J 6 bases; nucleotides not matched to a gene: 10. DNA of the CDR3: TGCAGCGGGCTGATGGGGGGACAGGCTGAAGCTTTCTTT. Translating it yields CSGLMGGQAEAFF.

This clonotype has a count of ten or more. V gene TRBV6-1 combines with J gene TRBJ1-6, with 9 bases that match TRBD1. The CDR3 spans 14 residues. Germline V gives CDR1 MNHNS, CDR2 SASEGT. The V segment lost 7 bases and the J segment 8 bases; nucleotides outside the gene matches: 6. The CDR3 coding sequence is TGTGCCAGCACCAGAACAGGGGGCCATTCACCCCTCCACTTT. It specifies CASTRTGGHSPLHF.

This clonotype has ten or more counts. One end of the junction fails to match germline, which may point to a read error. The chain couples TRBV5-1 to TRBJ2-3; D possibly corresponds to TRBD1 (5 bases). The germline gives CDR1 SGHRS, CDR2 YFSETQ. This CDR3 is 13 amino acids long. The CDR3 protein is CASSVSGTDTQYF. In nucleotides, the CDR3 is TGTGCCAGCAGTGTCTCAGGGACAGATACGCAGTATTTT.

The chain has TRBV5-1 and TRBJ2-7, with TRBD2 matching over 10 bases. The CDR3 covers 15 residues. In germline, CDR1 is SGHRS, CDR2 YFSETQ. V lost 3 bases to trimming and J lost 3 bases; unmatched junction nucleotides: 6. The CDR3 region has the DNA TGCGCCAGCAGCTATACTAGCGGGGTACACTACGAGCAGTACTTC. Its translation: CASSYTSGVHYEQYF.

This clonotype was seen many times. This rearrangement joins TRBV5-1 to TRBJ1-1, with a tentative D call TRBD1 (6 bases). The CDR3 runs to 15 residues. Between the trimmed V and J ends, which lost 2 bases and 2 bases, there was a span of 13 bases. CDR1 and CDR2 (germline): SGHRS, YFSETQ. CDR3 bases: TGCGCCAGCAGCTTACAGGGAGGTGGTAACACTGAAGCTTTCTTT. Its protein product is CASSLQGGGNTEAFF.

This clonotype was counted ten times or more. The chain employs TRBV12-3 or TRBV12-4 and TRBJ1-2; the D is unclear. Trimming took off 2 bases at V and 0 bases at J, with 16 bases between the two ends. The CDR3 covers 17 residues. The CDR3, as DNA: TGTGCCAGCAGTTTATATCTCTCTCCCGGGGCTAACTATGGCTACACCTTC. The encoded protein is CASSLYLSPGANYGYTF.

Comments on this clonotype: A much larger clone lies a single base off, so this may be a read error. This chain connects TRBV20-1 to TRBJ2-7; TRBD1 matches 7 bases. This CDR3 spans 13 amino acids. Germline V gene data show CDR1 as DFQATT and CDR2 as SNEGSKA (reference sequence). V trimming: 6 bases; J trimming: 2 bases; junction bases outside the gene matches: 7. CDR3 sequence (DNA): TGCAGTGCCCTCCGGGACAGCACCTACGAGCAGTACTTC. Its protein product is CSALRDSTYEQYF.

This clonotype was picked up a small number of times. V and J are TRBV6-1 and TRBJ1-1; the D is unclear. The CDR3 totals 14 residues. The germline V gene encodes CDR1 MNHNS and CDR2 SASEGT. V was clipped by 6 bases and J by 2 bases, with 13 bases between them. CDR3 sequence reads: CASSGSALNTEAFF. CDR3 in DNA: TGTGCCAGCAGCGGGTCAGCCTTAAACACTGAAGCTTTCTTT.

This clonotype was found a few times. V is TRBV24-1 and J is TRBJ2-5; 9 bases map to TRBD1. Looked up from germline, CDR1 is KGHDR and CDR2 is SFDVKD. CDR3 length equals 15 residues. V dropped 3 bases and J dropped 4; count of bases not matched to a gene: 5. The CDR3 DNA follows: TGTGCCACCAGTGATGCTACAGGGGGCAGAGAGACCCAGTACTTC. Encoded protein: CATSDATGGRETQYF.

With regard to this clonotype: One base away lies a much larger clone, so this may be a sequencing read error. The genes are TRBV12-3 or TRBV12-4 and TRBJ2-3; a possible D gene is TRBD1 (6 bases). The CDR3 contains 14 residues. The CDR3 here is CVSSYAGEADTQYF. CDR3 DNA sequence: TGTGTCAGCAGTTATGCAGGGGAAGCAGATACGCAGTATTTT.

This clonotype was observed many times. The J gene is TRBJ1-1, the V gene TRBV27, with no clear D. The V and J ends lost 3 bases and 1 base respectively, with 6 bases between them. CDR1 and CDR2 (germline): MNHEY, SMNVEV (reference sequence). This CDR3 is built from 13 residues. The CDR3 protein is CASSFTGNTEAFF. In DNA form, the CDR3 reads TGTGCCAGCAGTTTTACCGGGAACACTGAAGCTTTCTTT.

This clonotype was picked up a small number of times. The V call is TRBV28, the J call TRBJ1-1; D unclear. Germline-derived CDR1 and CDR2 are MDHEN and SYDVKM. Trimming pared 6 bases from V and 1 base from J, leaving 15 bases between. CDR3 size: 15 residues. The CDR3 nucleotides read TGTGCCAGCAGGAAATGGGAGACTCAGAACACTGAAGCTTTCTTT. Amino acid sequence: CASRKWETQNTEAFF.

V is TRBV29-1 and J is TRBJ2-1; either TRBD1 or TRBD2 may supply D (5 bases each). Germline V gene lookup returns CDR1 SQVTM and CDR2 ANQGSEA. V lost 6 bases and J 7 bases, leaving 16 bases between the germline ends. The CDR3 is made up of 13 amino acids. The CDR3 DNA follows: TGCAGCGTAGACGTTATTGGGGGAAATGAGCAGTTCTTC. It codes for CSVDVIGGNEQFF.